The sequence of this T cell receptor (beta chain) was determined in a study of post-analysis software for immune sequencing data. On this clonotype itself: Its matching antigen is unknown.

V was pared by 5 bases and J by 0 bases, with 20 bases between. The germline CDR1 and CDR2 sequences are MDHEN and SYDVKM. The CDR3 totals 18 residues. Unique molecular identifiers were built into the TCR beta cDNA libraries. TCRdb re-called the PCR reads through MiXCR, storing one row per CDR3 protein. The profile shows about 770,000 distinct CDR3 sequences, around 42% of them singletons. Broader study findings: The study found TRBV5-6, TRBV5-1 and TRBV20-1 among roughly 5 TRBV segments more frequent in patients than controls.

The sample comprised blood. The chain couples TRBV28 to TRBJ2-4; no clear D. The receptor's source is a girl aged 10-17 years with multiple sclerosis. The CDR3 coding sequence is TGTGCCAGCAGTCCCGGCCGATTGATAGAACTAGCCAAAAACATTCAGTACTTC. Its protein product is CASSPGRLIELAKNIQYF.